This entry lists 3 T cell receptor beta chains sequenced from one sample in a study of blood T cell repertoires in COVID-19. Profiled with immunoSEQ multiplex PCR; TCRdb holds only in-frame clones, not every one. The sample has 150,000 to 200,000 clones; 75% to 85% are singletons. The sequencing input was peripheral blood. All receptors derive from a woman in her thirties or forties with COVID-19, enrolled during active disease.

V usage is TRBV10-3 and J usage is TRBJ1-4, with TRBD1 as a possible D gene (5 bases). Germline V gene sequence: CDR1 ENHRY, CDR2 SYGVKD. V lost 3 bases to trimming and J lost 2 bases, with 10 bases between them. The CDR3 consists of 15 residues. CDR3 sequence: CAISERAGTNEKLFF. The CDR3 nucleotides are TGTGCCATCAGTGAAAGGGCAGGGACTAATGAAAAACTGTTTTTT.

The J gene is TRBJ2-1, the V gene TRBV6-6; 7 bases align to TRBD2. The V gene end was trimmed by 5 bases and the J gene end by 1 base; junction bases not matched to a gene: 11. This CDR3 spans 17 amino acids. Germline CDR1 MNHNY, CDR2 SVGAGI (reference sequence). The CDR3 sequence: CASSRGEGTGSYNEQFF. CDR3 nucleotide sequence: TGTGCCAGCAGTCGGGGGGAGGGGACCGGTTCCTACAATGAGCAGTTCTTC.

Comments on this clone: Additional DNA sequences in this sample encode the identical CDR3. The chain has TRBV18 and TRBJ2-2; 7 bases fit TRBD1. CDR3 size: 15 residues. J gave up 3 bases and V 1 base, and 2 bases lay outside the gene matches. Germline values: CDR1 KGHSH, CDR2 LQKENI. The CDR3 sequence is CASSPRQGDTGELFF. Written as DNA, the CDR3 is TGTGCCAGCTCACCACGGCAGGGGGACACCGGGGAGCTGTTTTTT.